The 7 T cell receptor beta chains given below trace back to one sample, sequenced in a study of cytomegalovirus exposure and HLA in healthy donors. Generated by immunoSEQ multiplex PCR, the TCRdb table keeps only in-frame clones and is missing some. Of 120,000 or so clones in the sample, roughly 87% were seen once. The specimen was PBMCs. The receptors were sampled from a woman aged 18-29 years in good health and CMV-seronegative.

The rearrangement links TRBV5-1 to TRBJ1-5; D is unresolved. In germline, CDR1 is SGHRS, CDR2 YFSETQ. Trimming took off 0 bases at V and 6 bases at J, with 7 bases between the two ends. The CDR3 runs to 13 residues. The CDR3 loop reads CASSLDGFQPQHF. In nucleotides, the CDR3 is TGCGCCAGCAGCTTGGACGGTTTTCAGCCCCAGCATTTT.

This CDR3 reads CASSLRQGGGEKLFF. CDR3 nucleotides: TGTGCCAGCAGTTTAAGGCAGGGGGGAGGTGAAAAACTGTTTTTT. This sequence joins TRBV28 and TRBJ1-4; 7 bases are a match to TRBD1. Germline V gene data show CDR1 as MDHEN and CDR2 as SYDVKM. After removal of 2 bases from V and 7 bases from J, the junction contained 7 bases not matched to a gene. The CDR3 contains 15 residues.

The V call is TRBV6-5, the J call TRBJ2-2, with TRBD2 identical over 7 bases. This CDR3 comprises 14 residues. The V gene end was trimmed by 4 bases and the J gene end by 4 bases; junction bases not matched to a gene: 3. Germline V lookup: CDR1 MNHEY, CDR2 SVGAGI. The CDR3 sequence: CASSFSGGTGELFF. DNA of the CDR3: TGTGCCAGCAGTTTTTCGGGGGGCACCGGGGAGCTGTTTTTT.

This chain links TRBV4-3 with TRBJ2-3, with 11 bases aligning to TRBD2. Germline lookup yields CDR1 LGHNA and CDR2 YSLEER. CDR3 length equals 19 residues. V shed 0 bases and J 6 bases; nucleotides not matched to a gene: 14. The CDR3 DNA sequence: TGCGCCAGCAGCCAAGAGGTTTGGGATAGCGGGAGGGTTGGGGATACGCAGTATTTT. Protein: CASSQEVWDSGRVGDTQYF.

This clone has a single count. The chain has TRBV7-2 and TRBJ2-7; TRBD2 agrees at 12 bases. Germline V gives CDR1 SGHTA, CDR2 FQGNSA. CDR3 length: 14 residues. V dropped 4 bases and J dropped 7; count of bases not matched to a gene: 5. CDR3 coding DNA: TGTGCCAGCAGCTCGACTAGCGGGGGCGGTGAGCAGTACGTC. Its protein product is CASSSTSGGGEQYV.

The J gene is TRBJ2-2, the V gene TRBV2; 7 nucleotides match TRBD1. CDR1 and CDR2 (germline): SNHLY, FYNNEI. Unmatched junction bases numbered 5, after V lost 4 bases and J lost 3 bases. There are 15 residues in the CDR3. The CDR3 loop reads CASSGQGDDTGELFF. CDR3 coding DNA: TGTGCCAGCAGTGGTCAGGGGGACGACACCGGGGAGCTGTTTTTT.

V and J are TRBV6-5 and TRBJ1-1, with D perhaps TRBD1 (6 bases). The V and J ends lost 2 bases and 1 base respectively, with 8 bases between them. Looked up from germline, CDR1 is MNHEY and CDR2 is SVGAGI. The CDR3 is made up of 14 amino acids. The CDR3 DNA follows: TGTGCCAGCAGTTACCAACAGGGGAACACTGAAGCTTTCTTT. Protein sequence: CASSYQQGNTEAFF.